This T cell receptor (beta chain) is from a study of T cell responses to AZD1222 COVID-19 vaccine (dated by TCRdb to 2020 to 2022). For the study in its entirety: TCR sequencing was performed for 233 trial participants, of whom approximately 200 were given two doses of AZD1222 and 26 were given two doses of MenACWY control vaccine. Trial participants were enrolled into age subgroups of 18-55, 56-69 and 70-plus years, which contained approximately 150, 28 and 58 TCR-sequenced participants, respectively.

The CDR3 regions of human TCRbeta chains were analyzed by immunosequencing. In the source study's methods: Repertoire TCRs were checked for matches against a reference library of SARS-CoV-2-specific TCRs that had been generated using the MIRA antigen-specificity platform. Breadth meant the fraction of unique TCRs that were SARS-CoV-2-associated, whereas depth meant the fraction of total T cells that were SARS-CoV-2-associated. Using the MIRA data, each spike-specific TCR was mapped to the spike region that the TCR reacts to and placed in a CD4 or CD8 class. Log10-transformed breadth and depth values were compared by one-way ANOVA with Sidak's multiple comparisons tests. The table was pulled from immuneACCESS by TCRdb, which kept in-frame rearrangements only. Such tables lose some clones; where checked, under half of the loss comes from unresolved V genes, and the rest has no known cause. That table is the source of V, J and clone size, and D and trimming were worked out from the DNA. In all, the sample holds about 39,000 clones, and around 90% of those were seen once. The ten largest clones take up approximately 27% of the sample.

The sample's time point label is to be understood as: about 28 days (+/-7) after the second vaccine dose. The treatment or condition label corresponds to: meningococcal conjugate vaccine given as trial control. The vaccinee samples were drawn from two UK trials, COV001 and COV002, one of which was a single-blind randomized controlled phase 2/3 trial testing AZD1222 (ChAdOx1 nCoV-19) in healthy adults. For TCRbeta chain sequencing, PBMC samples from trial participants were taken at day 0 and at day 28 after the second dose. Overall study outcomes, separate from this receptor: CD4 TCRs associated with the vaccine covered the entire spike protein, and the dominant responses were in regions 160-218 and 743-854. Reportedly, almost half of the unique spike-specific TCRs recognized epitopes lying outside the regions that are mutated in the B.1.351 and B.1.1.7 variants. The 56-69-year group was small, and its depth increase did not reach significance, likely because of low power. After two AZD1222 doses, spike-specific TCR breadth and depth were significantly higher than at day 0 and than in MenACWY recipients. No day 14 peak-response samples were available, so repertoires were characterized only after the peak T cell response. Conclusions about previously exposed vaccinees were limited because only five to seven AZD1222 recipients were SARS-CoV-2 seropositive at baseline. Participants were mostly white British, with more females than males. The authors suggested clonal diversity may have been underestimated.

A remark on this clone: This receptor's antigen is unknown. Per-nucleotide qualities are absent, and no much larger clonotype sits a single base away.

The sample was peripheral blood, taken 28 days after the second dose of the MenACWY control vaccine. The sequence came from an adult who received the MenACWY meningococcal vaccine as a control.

The CDR3 reads CASSLDHNEKLFF. The DNA reads TGTGCCAGCAGTCTGGACCATAATGAAAAACTGTTTTTT. The chain joins TRBV5-6 to TRBJ1-4; too little of a D gene remains to name it. The CDR3 contains 13 residues, cysteine and phenylalanine counted. CDR3 DNA only is kept here, 39 bases in frame from base 1. From the germline V gene, CDR1 is SGHDT and CDR2 is YYEEEE. The V and J ends are trimmed by 5 bases and 4 bases, leaving 9 bases between them.